This TCR beta chain was retrieved from a study of OX40 agonist ivuxolimab in advanced cancers. Sequencing was performed with immunoSEQ multiplex PCR; in TCRdb, only in-frame clones are kept and a portion is missing. Counted here are 57,000 or so clones, roughly nine tenths occurring once; the ten biggest clones make up 13% to 15%. CDR1 is LNHDA and CDR2 is SQIVND in the germline V gene (reference sequence). Unmatched junction bases numbered 13, after V lost 10 bases and J lost 6 bases. There are 14 residues in the CDR3. The material sequenced was CD4+ or CD8+ T cells sorted from blood, taken in a trial of the OX40 agonist ivuxolimab. The TCR sequence derives from an adult with an advanced solid tumor such as melanoma, head and neck, liver or kidney cancer. This rearrangement joins TRBV19 to TRBJ2-7; 9 bases match TRBD2. CDR3: CATRGGASLREQYF. In DNA, the CDR3 is TGTGCCACCCGCGGGGGGGCCAGCCTGCGCGAGCAGTACTTC.